Each of the 32 T cell receptor beta chains below was sequenced from the same sample in a study of T-cell memory formation after mild COVID-19. TCRdb used MiXCR to reprocess the 5' RACE reads, holding one entry per CDR3 protein. The profile shows hundreds of thousands of distinct CDR3 sequences, about a sixth of them singletons. Material for sequencing was PBMCs or a T cell subset sorted from them (not recorded which). All receptors come from a man aged 18 to 30 who had mild COVID-19 (a few samples of this study predate the infection). Cell type and time point are not known.

This clonotype was detected a few times. V is TRBV7-9 and J is TRBJ2-5; 7 bases are shared with TRBD2. V gave up 11 bases and J gave up 1 base; unmatched junction bases: 7. The CDR3 consists of 13 residues. Germline CDR1 SEHNR, CDR2 FQNEAQ (reference sequence). This chain's CDR3 is CAPGGGPQETQYF. The CDR3 bases are TGTGCCCCGGGCGGGGGTCCCCAAGAGACCCAGTACTTC. Complete variable domain (other parts from reference TRBV7-9 and TRBJ2-5): DTGVSQNPRHKITKRGQNVTFRCDPISEHNRLYWYRQTLGQGPEFLTYFQNEAQLEKSRLLSDRFSAERPKGSFSTLEIQRTEQGDSAMYLCAPGGGPQETQYFGPGTRLLVL.

V is TRBV4-2 and J is TRBJ2-3; TRBD2 matches 7 bases. This CDR3 has 16 residues. Germline assignment: CDR1 LGHNA and CDR2 YNFKEQ. V trimming: 5 bases; J trimming: 2 bases; junction bases outside the gene matches: 10. The CDR3 nucleotides read TGTGCCAGCAGCGTCGGGCTAGCGGAGTCCACAGATACGCAGTATTTT. This sequence encodes CASSVGLAESTDTQYF.

This clonotype was observed a handful of times. A junction end diverges from the germline sequence, so it may reflect a read error. The chain carries TRBV5-1 and TRBJ1-1; D remains unclear. The V gene's germline CDR1 is SGHRS and CDR2 YFSETQ. This CDR3 spans 11 amino acids. The DNA for the CDR3 is TGCGCCAGCAGCTTGGACAGCAGAATTGCATTT. Residues: CASSLDSRIAF.

Note on this clonotype: Germline is not matched at one junction end, which may reflect a read error. This rearrangement joins TRBV10-3 to TRBJ1-2; the D gene is possibly TRBD1 (5 bases). Germline CDR1 is ENHRY and CDR2 is SYGVKD. The CDR3 totals 13 residues. The CDR3 region has the DNA TGTGCCACCATTTCCCCTGGGACTTCTTATCAAGTCTTC. This gives the protein CATISPGTSYQVF.

This clonotype has just a few counts. The V call is TRBV18, the J call TRBJ1-3; D gene uncertain. CDR1 is KGHSH and CDR2 is LQKENI in the germline V gene. V was cut by 3 bases and J by 0 bases, with 12 bases left in between. The CDR3 covers 16 residues. In DNA form, the CDR3 reads TGTGCCAGCTCACCTCCACGGGCGATCTCTGGAAACACCATATATTTT. The encoded protein is CASSPPRAISGNTIYF.

V gene TRBV10-3 combines with J gene TRBJ1-6; possible D gene TRBD1, 6 bases. V gave up 0 bases and J gave up 9 bases, with 18 bases separating them. The germline CDR1 and CDR2 sequences are ENHRY and SYGVKD. The CDR3 length is 17 residues. DNA of the CDR3: TGTGCCATCAGTGAGTCGGTGATTGGGGGCGCAGGTTCACCCCTCCACTTT. Encoded protein: CAISESVIGGAGSPLHF.

The V call is TRBV20-1, the J call TRBJ2-1; D is unclear. Trimming took off 5 bases at V and 5 bases at J, with 7 bases between the two ends. In germline, CDR1 is DFQATT, CDR2 SNEGSKA (reference sequence). This CDR3 contains 11 residues. CDR3: CSAPQNNEQFF. For the CDR3, the DNA is TGCAGTGCTCCCCAGAACAATGAGCAGTTCTTC.

The chain combines TRBV7-9 with TRBJ1-2, with TRBD1 as a possible D gene (6 bases). The CDR3 spans 14 residues. CDR1 SEHNR and CDR2 FQNEAQ come from the germline V gene (reference sequence). Trimming cost V 6 bases and J 2 bases, with 13 bases left between them. The CDR3 sequence: CASSQGQSNYGYTF. DNA for the CDR3: TGTGCCAGCAGTCAGGGGCAATCGAACTATGGCTACACCTTC.

The V and J genes are TRBV5-1 and TRBJ1-4; possibly TRBD1 for D (5 bases). Germline CDR1 SGHRS, CDR2 YFSETQ. The length of the CDR3 is 19 residues. The V end was cut by 4 bases, the J end by 0 bases, with 22 bases between. The chain's CDR3 is CASSPSGLRGDATNEKLFF. In DNA, the CDR3 is TGCGCCAGCAGCCCGAGTGGGTTAAGGGGAGATGCAACTAATGAAAAACTGTTTTTT.

This clonotype was observed a handful of times. V usage is TRBV7-6 and J usage is TRBJ2-2; 7 bases agree with TRBD2. Germline trimming cut 5 bases from V and 4 bases from J; bases unmatched to any gene: 19. The CDR3 extends over 19 amino acids. CDR1 is SGHVS and CDR2 is FNYEAQ in the germline V gene. The CDR3 is CASSLRRLAVMGSTGELFF. The CDR3 DNA is TGTGCCAGCAGCCTCCGTAGGCTAGCGGTTATGGGTAGCACCGGGGAGCTGTTTTTT.

The V gene is TRBV4-2, the J gene TRBJ2-3; D possibly uses TRBD1 or TRBD2 (6 bases each). The germline V gene encodes CDR1 LGHNA and CDR2 YNFKEQ. CDR3 length equals 16 residues. V lost 4 bases and J 6 bases, leaving 20 bases between the germline ends. CDR3 amino acids: CASSPMRDTLRDTQYF. DNA of the CDR3: TGTGCCAGCAGCCCTATGCGGGACACCCTTCGGGATACGCAGTATTTT.

This clonotype appeared a few times. The V gene is TRBV11-2, the J gene TRBJ2-3; D is unresolved. The CDR3 sequence is 12 residues long. With 5 bases removed from V and 5 bases from J, the gap between germline ends came to 8 bases. Per germline, CDR1 SGHAT and CDR2 FQNNGV. The CDR3 coding sequence is TGTGCCAGCAGCCTCCTAGTAGATACGCAGTATTTT. Its protein is CASSLLVDTQYF.

This clonotype has at least ten counts. The chain recombines TRBV7-2 with TRBJ2-6; 9 bases are a match to TRBD1. This CDR3 contains 19 residues. CDR1 is SGHTA, CDR2 FQGNSA, per germline. J was trimmed by 1 base and V by 4 bases; bases with no gene match: 11. In DNA, the CDR3 is TGTGCCAGCAGCTCCATGAGGGGGGACAGGGAGTCTGGGGCCAACGTCCTGACTTTC. This gives the protein CASSSMRGDRESGANVLTF.

This clonotype was seen a handful of times. J is TRBJ1-6 and V is TRBV7-8, with D hard to call. The germline V and J ends were trimmed by 3 bases and 8 bases, with 8 bases remaining between them. This CDR3 contains 13 residues. Germline-derived CDR1 and CDR2 are SGHVS and FQNEAQ. CDR3 nucleotides: TGTGCCAGCAGCTTCCGGACGGATTCACCCCTCCACTTT. Its protein product is CASSFRTDSPLHF.

This clonotype was observed a few times. This chain links TRBV4-3 with TRBJ2-7, with TRBD2 matching 7 bases. Germline loops: CDR1 LGHNA, CDR2 YSLEER. This CDR3 contains 15 residues. Germline trimming cut 1 base from V and 2 bases from J; bases unmatched to any gene: 5. The CDR3 sequence: CASSQVLAGAYEQYF. CDR3 sequence (DNA): TGCGCCAGCAGCCAAGTCCTGGCGGGGGCCTACGAGCAGTACTTC.

The chain links TRBV3-1 to TRBJ2-1; the D gene is possibly TRBD1 (6 bases). The V gene lost 8 bases and the J gene lost 0 bases, with 14 bases spanning the gap. This CDR3 is 15 amino acids long. CDR1 LGHDT and CDR2 YNNKEL come from the germline V gene (reference sequence). The CDR3 DNA is TGTGCCAGCGGCAGGGGAGCCGGCTCCTACAATGAGCAGTTCTTC. Protein sequence: CASGRGAGSYNEQFF.

This chain joins TRBV3-1 and TRBJ1-3; D is ambiguous. CDR1 is LGHDT, CDR2 YNNKEL, per germline (reference sequence). V shed 4 bases and J shed 4 bases, with 14 bases lying between them. The CDR3 is made up of 15 amino acids. The chain's CDR3 is CASSPSLTEGNTIYF. The CDR3 bases are TGTGCCAGCAGCCCCTCTCTGACGGAAGGAAACACCATATATTTT.

The chain links TRBV7-3 to TRBJ1-1; perhaps TRBD1 as D (6 bases). Looked up from germline, CDR1 is SGHTA and CDR2 is FQGTGA. This CDR3 has 13 amino acids. The V and J ends lost 6 bases and 3 bases respectively, with 11 bases between them. The CDR3 DNA reads as TGTGCCAGCAGACAACAGGGCGACACTGAAGCTTTCTTT. It is translated as CASRQQGDTEAFF.

The chain has TRBV5-1 and TRBJ2-1; maybe TRBD2 (6 bases). The CDR3 extends over 13 amino acids. V was clipped by 4 bases and J by 7 bases, with 12 bases between them. Germline V gene sequence: CDR1 SGHRS, CDR2 YFSETQ. The CDR3 region is CASSLLEGNEQFF. The CDR3 bases are TGCGCCAGCAGCCTATTGGAGGGGAATGAGCAGTTCTTC.

This clonotype was recorded only once. The genes are TRBV20-1 and TRBJ2-2; D is unresolved. This CDR3 spans 13 amino acids. The germline V gene has CDR1 DFQATT and CDR2 SNEGSKA (reference sequence). V lost 3 bases to trimming and J lost 7 bases, with 12 bases between them. The CDR3 DNA follows: TGCAGTGCTAGGCCGGGTGCAGTCGGGGAGCTGTTTTTT. This encodes CSARPGAVGELFF.

This clonotype has only a few counts. The chain combines TRBV6-5 with TRBJ1-2; unclear D gene. The CDR3 loop spans 14 amino acids. Germline CDR1 and CDR2: MNHEY and SVGAGI. V shed 10 bases and J shed 8 bases, with 23 bases lying between them. The CDR3 loop is CATHRTGFERGYTF. DNA of the CDR3: TGTGCCACCCACCGAACTGGATTCGAGCGGGGCTACACCTTC.

This clonotype was recorded once. The chain uses TRBV3-1 and TRBJ2-1, with a tentative D call TRBD2 (6 bases). Germline CDR1 is LGHDT and CDR2 is YNNKEL (reference sequence). The ends were cut back, 4 bases at V and 2 bases at J, with 15 bases in the middle. This CDR3 region has 16 residues. The CDR3 bases are TGTGCCAGCAGCCCCTGGGAGGCAGGAGCCTACAATGAGCAGTTCTTC. Its protein is CASSPWEAGAYNEQFF.

This clonotype came up a few times. In nucleotides, the CDR3 is TGTGCCAGCAGGGGGGGGCTAGCCTCAGATACGCAGTATTTT. Protein: CASRGGLASDTQYF. The chain employs TRBV2 and TRBJ2-3; tentative D call: TRBD2 (7 bases). The CDR3 covers 14 residues. V was cut by 6 bases and J by 4 bases, with 14 bases left in between. CDR1 and CDR2 (germline): SNHLY, FYNNEI.

There are a few counts of this clonotype. This sequence joins TRBV7-2 and TRBJ2-5; 8 nucleotides align to TRBD2. After removal of 2 bases from V and 5 bases from J, the junction contained 4 bases not matched to a gene. The germline gives CDR1 SGHTA, CDR2 FQGNSA. This CDR3 has 14 amino acids. The CDR3 reads CASSLLRGVETQYF. As DNA, the CDR3 is TGTGCCAGCAGCTTATTGCGGGGGGTGGAGACCCAGTACTTC.

A few counts support this clonotype. This chain connects TRBV25-1 to TRBJ1-1; unclear D gene. V dropped 7 bases and J dropped 5 bases, with 14 bases sitting between them. CDR1 is MGHDK and CDR2 is SYGVNS in the germline V gene. This CDR3 comprises 13 residues. This chain's CDR3 is CASMTTTRTEAFF. The CDR3 region has the DNA TGTGCCAGCATGACTACCACACGAACTGAAGCTTTCTTT.

This clonotype was observed a few times. V and J are TRBV7-8 and TRBJ1-2; D is uncertain. The CDR3 consists of 14 residues. Trimming left V 5 bases short and J 4 bases short, with 14 bases between. Germline assignment: CDR1 SGHVS and CDR2 FQNEAQ. CDR3 protein: CASSLTRAPYGYTF. CDR3 DNA sequence: TGTGCCAGCAGCCTGACCCGGGCCCCCTATGGCTACACCTTC.

This clonotype showed up just a few times. The rearrangement joins TRBV5-6 to TRBJ2-4; D uncertain. Trimming shortened V by 1 base and J by 13 bases, and 9 bases separated the two germline ends. Germline V gene lookup returns CDR1 SGHDT and CDR2 YYEEEE. This CDR3 has 11 residues. The CDR3 DNA reads TGTGCCAGCAGCTTGAGGCTGGAGCAGTACTTC. Translating gives CASSLRLEQYF.

This clonotype was counted between two and nine times. The gene calls are TRBV6-1 and TRBJ1-5, with TRBD1 identical over 9 bases. Germline loops: CDR1 MNHNS, CDR2 SASEGT. The CDR3 sequence is 18 residues long. V lost 5 bases and J lost 6; bases outside the gene matches: 17. This chain's CDR3 is CASSPTSPGTGWAQPQHF. DNA for the CDR3: TGTGCCAGCAGTCCAACCAGTCCCGGGACAGGGTGGGCTCAGCCCCAGCATTTT.

Only one count was recorded for this clonotype. The chain combines TRBV5-1 with TRBJ2-3, with a possible D match to TRBD1 (5 bases). Per the germline V gene, CDR1 is SGHRS and CDR2 is YFSETQ. The ends were cut back, 3 bases at V and 1 base at J, with 9 bases in the middle. This CDR3 is 14 amino acids long. As DNA, the CDR3 is TGCGCCAGCAGCTCAATAGGGGGCACAGATACGCAGTATTTT. Translated: CASSSIGGTDTQYF.

This clonotype has at least ten counts. V usage is TRBV7-6 and J usage is TRBJ2-2, with D possibly being TRBD2 (5 bases). The CDR3 is 15 amino acids. Germline lookup yields CDR1 SGHVS and CDR2 FNYEAQ. The V and J ends lost 2 bases and 3 bases respectively, with 10 bases between them. This CDR3 is CASSLFKGDTGELFF. In nucleotides, the CDR3 is TGTGCCAGCAGCTTATTCAAGGGAGACACCGGGGAGCTGTTTTTT.

In DNA form, the CDR3 reads TGCAGTGCTAGAGACTCTAGCGGGGGGGAACGAGAGACCCAGTACTTC. Translation gives CSARDSSGGERETQYF. The genes are TRBV20-1 and TRBJ2-5; TRBD2 matches 12 bases. This CDR3 is built from 16 residues. J lost 4 bases, V lost 0 bases, and 6 bases had no gene match. The germline CDR1 and CDR2 sequences are DFQATT and SNEGSKA (reference sequence).

The chain carries TRBV5-1 and TRBJ2-2; no firm D call. CDR1 is SGHRS and CDR2 is YFSETQ in the germline V gene. The CDR3 is 16 amino acids. Trimming left V 6 bases short and J 0 bases short, with 15 bases between. The chain's CDR3 is CASIERWGTNTGELFF. CDR3 DNA sequence: TGCGCCAGCATCGAAAGGTGGGGAACGAACACCGGGGAGCTGTTTTTT.